This T cell receptor beta chain appears in the sequencing data of a study of beta chain features in type 1 diabetes. This clone was seen only a few times. The germline gives CDR1 MDHEN, CDR2 SYDVKM. The CDR3 loop spans 15 amino acids. V trimming: 6 bases; J trimming: 1 base; junction bases outside the gene matches: 6. Expressed TCRB transcripts got sequenced, as all isolated RNA was reverse transcribed. Data came from immunoSEQ multiplex PCR; TCRdb stores just in-frame clones and leaves some out. The repertoire holds 600,000 to 650,000 clones, with around 15% as singletons. The sequenced material came from naive CD4+ T cells from blood. The TCR sequence derives from a man between 18 and 29 years old in good health. The chain links TRBV28 to TRBJ2-3, with 8 bases that match TRBD1. The CDR3 loop reads CASSLPGGGTDTQYF. Written as DNA, the CDR3 is TGTGCCAGCAGCCTACCAGGGGGCGGCACAGATACGCAGTATTTT. Full variable domain (rest looked up from reference TRBV28 and TRBJ2-3): DVKVTQSSRYLVKRTGEKVFLECVQDMDHENMFWYRQDPGLGLRLIYFSYDVKMKEKGDIPEGYSVSREKKERFSLILESASTNQTSMYLCASSLPGGGTDTQYFGPGTRLTVL.